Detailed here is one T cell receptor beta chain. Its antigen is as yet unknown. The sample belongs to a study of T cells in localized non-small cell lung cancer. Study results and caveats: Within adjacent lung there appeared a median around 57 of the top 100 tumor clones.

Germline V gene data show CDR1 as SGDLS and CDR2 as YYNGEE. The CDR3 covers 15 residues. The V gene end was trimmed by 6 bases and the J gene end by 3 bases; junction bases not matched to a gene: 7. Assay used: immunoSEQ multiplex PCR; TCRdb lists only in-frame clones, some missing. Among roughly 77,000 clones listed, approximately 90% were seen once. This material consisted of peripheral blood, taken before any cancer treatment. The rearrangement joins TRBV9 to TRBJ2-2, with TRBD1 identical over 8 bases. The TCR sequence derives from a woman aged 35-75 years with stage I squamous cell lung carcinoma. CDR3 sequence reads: CASKGGQVDTGELFF. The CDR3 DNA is TGTGCCAGCAAAGGGGGACAGGTGGACACCGGGGAGCTGTTTTTT.